This TCR beta chain was identified during a study of blood T cell repertoires in COVID-19. Whole-study context: The origin of the acute and convalescent COVID-19 samples was the United States, Italy and Spain.

Per the authors' pipeline: The authors estimated nucleated cell counts from reference gene primer amplification. The table came from immunoSEQ multiplex PCR; TCRdb's copy has only in-frame clones and leaves some out. The V and J calls and clone size are taken from that table; D and trimming were inferred from the DNA. Among fewer than 250,000 clones listed, under 95% were seen once. This sequence was found in a man younger than 45 with acute or convalescent COVID-19. Source material: peripheral blood.

The CDR3 DNA reads TGTGCCAGCAGCTGGGACAACCCCTACGAGCAGTACTTC. Its protein product is CASSWDNPYEQYF. J is TRBJ2-7 and V is TRBV6-6; a weak D match, TRBD1 (6 bases). V was clipped by 6 bases and J by 2 bases, with 11 bases between them. Germline CDR1 and CDR2: MNHNY and SVGAGI (reference sequence). The CDR3 totals 13 residues.